The 8 T cell receptor beta chains reported below all come from one sample, sequenced in a study of sequential checkpoint blockade in melanoma. Treatment denoted: randomized to nivolumab then ipilimumab (arm A) or the reverse (arm B). The protocol was immunoSEQ multiplex PCR, while the TCRdb copy is restricted to in-frame clones and leaves out a portion. The repertoire holds 10,000 to 15,000 clones, with under 30% as singletons. Source: tumor tissue (inferred from file names), taken from a patient given nivolumab and ipilimumab in sequence. The source is a human donor with melanoma.

This clone appeared a few times. The chain employs TRBV25-1 and TRBJ2-5, with TRBD2 matching 7 bases. Looked up from germline, CDR1 is MGHDK and CDR2 is SYGVNS. The CDR3 has 15 residues. Losses at the gene ends were 0 bases for V and 3 bases for J; bases not matched to a gene: 4. As DNA, the CDR3 is TGTGCCAGCAGTGAATATGGGCTAGCGGAAGAGACCCAGTACTTC. Its protein is CASSEYGLAEETQYF.

This clone occurred a few times. The chain combines TRBV6-8 with TRBJ1-1; TRBD1 agrees at 9 bases. The CDR3 consists of 14 residues. The germline gives CDR1 MNHGY, CDR2 SAAAGT. Losses at the gene ends were 5 bases for V and 5 bases for J; bases not matched to a gene: 6. The CDR3 DNA reads TGTGCCAGCAGTGAGACAGGGGGATGGACTGAAGCTTTCTTT. It codes for CASSETGGWTEAFF.

The V gene is TRBV11-3, the J gene TRBJ2-5; D possibly matches TRBD1 or TRBD2 (5 bases each). Germline lookup yields CDR1 SGHNT and CDR2 YENEEA. V lost 5 bases and J lost 5, with 18 bases in between. The CDR3 length is 15 residues. CDR3 DNA: TGTGCCAGCAGCCCAGGAGCCCGAGGGGAGGAGACCCAGTACTTC. This sequence encodes CASSPGARGEETQYF.

Ten or more counts support this clone. This chain uses TRBV6-8 with TRBJ1-6; 7 positions match TRBD1. V lost 5 bases and J lost 9; bases outside the gene matches: 7. This CDR3 has 14 amino acids. The V gene's germline CDR1 is MNHGY and CDR2 SAAAGT. CDR3 in DNA: TGTGCCAGCAGTGGAGAGGGGGCTACTTCACCCCTCCACTTT. Its translation is CASSGEGATSPLHF.

The rearrangement joins TRBV29-1 to TRBJ2-7; D uncertain. V lost 7 bases, J lost 1 base, and 11 bases lay in between. This CDR3 has 12 residues. The germline CDR1 and CDR2 sequences are SQVTM and ANQGSEA. Here the CDR3 reads CSAGVGSYEQYF. In DNA form, the CDR3 reads TGCAGCGCTGGGGTAGGTTCCTACGAGCAGTACTTC.

The V gene is TRBV6-8, the J gene TRBJ2-5; D may be TRBD1 (6 bases). Trimming took off 4 bases at V and 4 bases at J, with 10 bases between the two ends. The CDR3 has 13 amino acids. The V gene's germline CDR1 is MNHGY and CDR2 SAAAGT. CDR3 residues: CASSSRDIETQYF. The DNA of the CDR3 is TGTGCCAGCAGTTCCCGGGACATAGAGACCCAGTACTTC.

This clone has a handful of counts. This rearrangement joins TRBV22-1 to TRBJ2-5; the table's D call of TRBD1 was not tested on the DNA. TRBV22-1 is marked as a pseudogene. The CDR3 is 15 amino acids. The CDR3 is CASSWGPPPRETQYF. The DNA of the CDR3 is TGTGCCAGCAGTTGGGGCCCACCCCCCCGGGAGACCCAGTACTTC.

The V and J genes are TRBV4-1 and TRBJ2-1; D could derive from TRBD1 or TRBD2 (5 bases each). CDR3 size: 14 residues. Germline CDR1 is MGHRA and CDR2 is YSYEKL. V was trimmed by 0 bases and J by 10 bases, leaving 13 bases between them. CDR3 nucleotides: TGCGCCAGCAGCCAAGAGGGGACCGCCAGCGAGCAGTTCTTC. Its translation: CASSQEGTASEQFF.